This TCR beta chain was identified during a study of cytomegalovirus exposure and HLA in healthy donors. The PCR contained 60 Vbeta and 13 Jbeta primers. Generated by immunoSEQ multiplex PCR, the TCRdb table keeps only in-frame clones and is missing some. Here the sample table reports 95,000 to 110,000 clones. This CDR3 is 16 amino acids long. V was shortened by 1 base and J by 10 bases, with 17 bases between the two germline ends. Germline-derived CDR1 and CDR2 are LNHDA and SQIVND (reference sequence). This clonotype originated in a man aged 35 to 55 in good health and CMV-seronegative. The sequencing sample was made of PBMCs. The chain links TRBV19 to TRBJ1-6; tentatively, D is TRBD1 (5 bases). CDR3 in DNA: TGTGCCAGTAGTATAGTTCCGCGGGGGACGTGGTCACCCCTCCACTTT. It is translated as CASSIVPRGTWSPLHF.